This T cell receptor beta chain was found in a study of T cells in Graves' hyperthyroidism and ophthalmopathy. Study findings and constraints: Blood shared most expanded thyroid clonotypes above 0.001.

Trimming cost V 4 bases and J 6 bases; bases outside gene matches: 7. Germline CDR1 and CDR2: KGHSH and LQKENI. CDR3 size: 15 residues. Thyroid ultrasound, orbital computed tomography, clinical symptoms, and serum thyroxine and TRAb underpinned diagnoses. Details on this clonotype: Its antigen is unidentified.

Amplified TCR beta CDR3 regions came from RNA transcripts. Primed by the HTBI set, a first-round RT-PCR was run on the TCR CDR3. Using its own MiXCR run on the multiplex PCR reads, TCRdb lists one record per CDR3 protein. The data hold about 560,000 distinct CDR3 sequences, with over 15% observed a single time. The rearrangement links TRBV18 to TRBJ1-4, with 8 bases lining up with TRBD1. The TCR was taken from a woman aged 18 to 35 with Graves' hyperthyroidism. Sequences were obtained from blood. CDR3 coding DNA: TGTGCCAGCTCACAGGACAGGGTCGGTCATGAAAAACTGTTTTTT. Its protein product is CASSQDRVGHEKLFF.